The rows below give T cell receptor beta chains drawn from one sample of a study of cytomegalovirus exposure and HLA in healthy donors. Profiled with immunoSEQ multiplex PCR; TCRdb holds only in-frame clones, not every one. The table has 130,000 to 150,000 clones, roughly 90% seen once. The sequenced sample was PBMCs. All receptors derive from a man younger than 30 in good health and CMV-seropositive. The CDR3 runs from the conserved cysteine through the conserved F or W.

TRBJ2-1 | TRBV20-1 | CSAGTGSQFF
TRBJ2-2 | TRBV5-6 | CASSLGGSTGELFF
TRBJ1-2 | TRBV5-1 | CASSLADRQSYGYTF
TRBJ2-7 | TRBV6-1 | CASSLLPSGRGEQYF
TRBJ2-7 | TRBV19 | CASSTVGGLAYEQYF
TRBJ1-2 | TRBV4-1 | CASSQDAAAANYGYTF
TRBJ2-7 | TRBV27 | CASGRTGSHEQYF
TRBJ1-1 | TRBV28 | CASSLGTEAFF
TRBJ2-5 | TRBV4-1 | CASSQDGRGGGQETQYF
TRBJ2-7 | TRBV27 | CASSFSPSQTYEQYF
TRBJ2-7 | TRBV2 | CASMEISRERSYEQYF
TRBJ1-1 | TRBV7-6 | CASSRSGQGRTEAFF
TRBJ2-7 | TRBV2 | CASSPSVGLEQYF
TRBJ2-1 | TRBV18 | CASSPRGSSYNEQFF
TRBJ1-5 | TRBV30 | CAWSDSSNQPQHF
TRBJ1-4 | TRBV19 | CASSGQGREKLFF
TRBJ1-5 | TRBV30 | CAWSVTTSNQPQHF
TRBJ2-1 | TRBV11-3 | CASSLGRGVGNEQFF
TRBJ1-4 | TRBV2 | CASSQTQGGGEKLFF
TRBJ2-5 | TRBV6-5 | CATQLGQRETQYF
TRBJ2-1 | TRBV30 | CASARDRDSEQFF
TRBJ2-2 | TRBV23-1 | CASSWDRVRKGELFF